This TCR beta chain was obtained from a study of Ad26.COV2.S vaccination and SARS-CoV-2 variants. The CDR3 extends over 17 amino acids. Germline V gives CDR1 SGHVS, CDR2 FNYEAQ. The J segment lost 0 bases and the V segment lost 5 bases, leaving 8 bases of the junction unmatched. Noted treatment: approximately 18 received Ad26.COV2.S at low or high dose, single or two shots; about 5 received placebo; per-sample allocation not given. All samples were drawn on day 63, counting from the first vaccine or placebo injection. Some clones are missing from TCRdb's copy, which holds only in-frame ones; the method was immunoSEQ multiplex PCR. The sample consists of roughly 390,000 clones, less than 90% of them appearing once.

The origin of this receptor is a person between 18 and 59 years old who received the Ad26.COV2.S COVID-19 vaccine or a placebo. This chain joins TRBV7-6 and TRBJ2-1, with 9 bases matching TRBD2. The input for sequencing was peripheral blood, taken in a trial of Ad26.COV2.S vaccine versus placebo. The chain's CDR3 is CASSPRTSASSYNEQFF. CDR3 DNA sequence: TGTGCCAGCAGCCCCCGGACTAGCGCAAGCTCCTACAATGAGCAGTTCTTC.